This TCR beta chain was identified in a study of blood T cell repertoires in COVID-19. Turning to the study itself: COVID-19 samples collected from the United States, Italy and Spain covered acute and convalescent phases. PBMCs, B-cell-depleted T cells, or T cells provided the cDNA or gDNA that made up the material.

V dropped 7 bases and J dropped 2; count of bases not matched to a gene: 7. There are 15 residues in the CDR3. CDR1 SQVTM and CDR2 ANQGSEA come from the germline V gene. As handled by the study authors: Amplification from reference gene primers served as the basis for estimated nucleated cell counts. Sequencing was performed with immunoSEQ multiplex PCR; in TCRdb, only in-frame clones are kept and a portion is missing. Clone size and the V and J calls come from that table; the DNA yielded D and trimming. The data show approximately 230,000 clones, more than 60% seen once. The clonotype originates from a woman aged 40 to 49 with active or convalescent COVID-19. The V and J genes are TRBV29-1 and TRBJ1-3; 11 nucleotides line up with TRBD1. Sequenced: peripheral blood. The CDR3, as DNA: TGCAGCGCGGGGACAGGGGGAATGGCTGGAAACACCATATATTTT. Its translation is CSAGTGGMAGNTIYF.